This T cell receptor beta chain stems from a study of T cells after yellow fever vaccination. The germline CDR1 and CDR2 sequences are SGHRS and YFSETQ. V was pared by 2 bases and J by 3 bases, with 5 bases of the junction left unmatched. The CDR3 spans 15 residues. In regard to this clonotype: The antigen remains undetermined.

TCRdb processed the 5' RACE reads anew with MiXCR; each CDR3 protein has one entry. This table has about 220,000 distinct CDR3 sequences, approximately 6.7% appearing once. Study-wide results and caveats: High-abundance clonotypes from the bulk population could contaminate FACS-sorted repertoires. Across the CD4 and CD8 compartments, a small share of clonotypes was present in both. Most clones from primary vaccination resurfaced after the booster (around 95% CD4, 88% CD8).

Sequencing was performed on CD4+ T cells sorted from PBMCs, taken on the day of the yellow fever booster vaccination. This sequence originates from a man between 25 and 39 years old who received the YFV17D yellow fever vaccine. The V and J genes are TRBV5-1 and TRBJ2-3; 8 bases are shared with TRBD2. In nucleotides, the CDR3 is TGCGCCAGCAGCTTAGCGGGAGAGGAGACAGATACGCAGTATTTT. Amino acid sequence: CASSLAGEETDTQYF.